A selection of T cell receptor beta chains follows, all from one sample in a study of identical twins. Using its own MiXCR run on the 5' RACE reads, TCRdb lists one record per CDR3 protein. Among hundreds of thousands of distinct CDR3 sequences listed, roughly 18% were seen once. This sample was also put to use in a study of T cells expressing NK-cell markers.

The sequenced material came from PBMCs. Receptor source: a woman younger than 35 in good health. Both conserved end residues are part of each CDR3. The D gene is left open where the match is weak. Clone size is shown for a subset of rows, as once, few, many or a class of expanded clone.

.	.	TRBV12-5	TRBJ2-3	CASGQGYTDTQYF	TGTGCTAGTGGCCAGGGGTACACAGATACGCAGTATTTT
.	.	TRBV7-9	TRBJ1-2	CASSINDGLGGYTF	TGTGCCAGCAGCATAAACGACGGATTGGGCGGCTACACCTTC
.	.	TRBV7-9	TRBJ2-5	CASSMRRTGQAGETQYF	TGTGCCAGCAGCATGCGTCGAACAGGGCAGGCCGGAGAGACCCAGTACTTC
.	TRBD2	TRBV5-1	TRBJ2-7	CASSPVWKREGGEQYF	TGCGCCAGCAGCCCCGTTTGGAAGCGGGAGGGCGGCGAGCAGTACTTC
.	.	TRBV7-2	TRBJ2-1	CASSGFDNEQFF	TGTGCCAGCAGCGGATTCGATAATGAGCAGTTCTTC
few	.	TRBV9	TRBJ1-6	CASSGRESSYNSPLHF	TGTGCCAGCAGCGGACGGGAGAGCTCCTATAATTCACCCCTCCACTTT
many	.	TRBV12-3/TRBV12-4	TRBJ2-7	CASSLFVLREQYF	TGTGCCAGCAGTTTATTTGTCCTTAGGGAGCAGTACTTC
many	.	TRBV15	TRBJ1-2	CATSRPNIWGNYGYTF	TGTGCCACCAGCAGACCTAACATTTGGGGTAACTATGGCTACACCTTC
.	TRBD1	TRBV9	TRBJ2-1	CASSVYRTGKYNEQFF	TGTGCCAGCAGCGTATACAGGACAGGGAAATACAATGAGCAGTTCTTC
many	TRBD1	TRBV10-2	TRBJ2-3	CASSESRQGADTQYF	TGCGCCAGCAGTGAGTCGAGACAGGGGGCAGATACGCAGTATTTT
.	.	TRBV27	TRBJ2-7	CASSSRGSGDEQYF	TGTGCCAGCAGCTCCCGGGGCTCCGGTGACGAGCAGTACTTC
.	.	TRBV12-3/TRBV12-4	TRBJ1-6	CASRGLGVNSPLHF	TGTGCCAGCAGAGGACTGGGCGTTAATTCACCCCTCCACTTT
many	.	TRBV12-3/TRBV12-4	TRBJ2-3	CASSLHGTDTQYF	TGTGCCAGCAGTTTGCATGGCACAGATACGCAGTATTTT
.	.	TRBV25-1	TRBJ2-5	CASSEYRETQYF	TGTGCCAGCAGTGAATATCGGGAGACCCAGTACTTC
.	.	TRBV6-2/TRBV6-3	TRBJ2-5	CASATTTPRAQYF	TGTGCCAGCGCAACCACTACGCCTAGGGCCCAGTACTTC
many	TRBD1	TRBV20-1	TRBJ1-1	CSASSPDRGAFF	TGCAGTGCTAGCAGTCCTGACAGGGGAGCTTTCTTT
many	.	TRBV12-3/TRBV12-4	TRBJ1-1	CASSPTILSGTEAFF	TGTGCCAGCAGTCCGACAATTCTCTCGGGAACTGAAGCTTTCTTT
few	.	TRBV18	TRBJ2-1	CASSQANNEQFF	TGTGCCAGCTCGCAGGCGAACAATGAGCAGTTCTTC
.	.	TRBV20-1	TRBJ2-7	CSATGPKLGEQYF	TGCAGTGCTACGGGTCCAAAATTGGGCGAGCAGTACTTC
few	.	TRBV7-2	TRBJ1-2	CASSLGIGGYTF	TGTGCCAGCAGCTTAGGAATAGGTGGCTACACCTTC
many	TRBD1	TRBV6-5	TRBJ2-7	CASSSRTGGYEQYF	TGTGCCAGCAGTTCTAGGACAGGGGGCTACGAGCAGTACTTC
.	.	TRBV20-1	TRBJ1-5	CSARDAGEPQHF	TGCAGTGCTAGAGATGCGGGGGAGCCCCAGCATTTT
few	.	TRBV7-2	TRBJ2-1	CASSLGRRGVEQFF	TGTGCCAGCAGCTTAGGACGGAGGGGCGTTGAGCAGTTCTTC
few	.	TRBV6-6	TRBJ2-6	CATHPVGANVLTF	TGTGCTACCCACCCCGTGGGGGCCAACGTCCTGACTTTC
few	TRBD2	TRBV5-1	TRBJ2-5	CASSTPAGGVAQYF	TGCGCCAGCAGCACACCCGCGGGGGGAGTGGCCCAGTACTTC
.	.	TRBV5-5	TRBJ2-7	CASSPPPGLQGSYEQYF	TGTGCCAGCAGCCCCCCACCGGGGCTCCAGGGCTCCTACGAGCAGTACTTC
.	.	TRBV20-1	TRBJ2-2	CSAAHLYTGELFF	TGCAGTGCTGCGCACCTCTACACCGGGGAGCTGTTTTTT
many	TRBD1	TRBV12-3/TRBV12-4	TRBJ2-7	CASSWNRGLGYEQYF	TGTGCCAGCAGTTGGAACAGGGGGCTGGGCTACGAGCAGTACTTC
few	.	TRBV6-5	TRBJ2-7	CASSSQGKHEQYF	TGTGCCAGCAGTTCCCAGGGGAAGCACGAGCAGTACTTC
few	.	TRBV29-1	TRBJ1-1	CSVEVWGQYTEAFF	TGCAGCGTTGAAGTCTGGGGACAATACACTGAAGCTTTCTTT
few	TRBD2	TRBV5-1	TRBJ2-3	CASSLAGPSTDTQYF	TGCGCCAGCAGCTTAGCGGGGCCTAGCACAGATACGCAGTATTTT
once	.	TRBV6-2/TRBV6-3	TRBJ2-7	CASSRRDSEYF	TGTGCCAGCAGTAGGCGGGACTCAGAGTACTTC
.	.	TRBV5-6	TRBJ1-5	CASSLNPGDGNQPQHF	TGTGCCAGCAGCCTAAACCCCGGCGACGGCAATCAGCCCCAGCATTTT
.	TRBD2	TRBV4-3	TRBJ2-3	CASSQEPAGATDTQYF	TGCGCCAGCAGCCAAGAGCCTGCGGGAGCCACAGATACGCAGTATTTT
.	.	TRBV20-1	TRBJ1-1	CSARREEAFF	TGCAGTGCTAGACGGGAAGAAGCTTTCTTT
.	.	TRBV10-3	TRBJ1-2	CAISESTGRVSYGYTF	TGTGCCATCAGTGAGTCGACGGGGAGGGTCAGCTATGGCTACACCTTC
.	.	TRBV9	TRBJ2-7	CASSVRTGSLEQYF	TGTGCCAGCAGCGTAAGGACTGGTTCACTCGAGCAGTACTTC
.	.	TRBV7-9	TRBJ2-1	CATTQGKAGIDEQFF	TGTGCCACCACCCAGGGGAAGGCGGGAATCGATGAGCAGTTCTTC
few	.	TRBV20-1	TRBJ1-1	CSVNQGGNTEAFF	TGCAGTGTTAACCAGGGCGGGAACACTGAAGCTTTCTTT
.	TRBD1	TRBV2	TRBJ1-1	CASITGTGRPNTEAFF	TGTGCCAGCATCACCGGGACAGGGAGACCTAACACTGAAGCTTTCTTT
.	TRBD1	TRBV20-1	TRBJ2-7	CSARGAGTGPYEQYF	TGCAGTGCTAGAGGGGCAGGGACAGGGCCCTACGAGCAGTACTTC
few	TRBD2	TRBV20-1	TRBJ2-3	CSARVLAGAASTDTQYF	TGCAGTGCTAGAGTCCTAGCGGGAGCCGCTAGCACAGATACGCAGTATTTT
.	.	TRBV20-1	TRBJ2-1	CSARPRGYNEQFF	TGCAGTGCTAGACCTAGGGGTTACAATGAGCAGTTCTTC
.	.	TRBV5-4	TRBJ2-7	CASSLESGASYEQYF	TGTGCCAGCAGCTTGGAATCGGGGGCCTCGTACGAGCAGTACTTC
.	.	TRBV5-6	TRBJ2-5	CASSTYEQSQETQYF	TGTGCCAGTTCAACATACGAGCAGTCACAAGAGACCCAGTACTTC
few	.	TRBV5-1	TRBJ2-7	CASSQTRGGMRNEQYF	TGCGCCAGCAGCCAGACGAGAGGGGGAATGAGGAACGAGCAGTACTTC
.	TRBD2	TRBV4-3	TRBJ2-3	CASSQDAASGGPSTDTQYF	TGCGCCAGCAGCCAAGATGCGGCTAGCGGGGGGCCTAGCACAGATACGCAGTATTTT
few	TRBD1	TRBV11-1	TRBJ1-1	CASSKPGTGVYTEAFF	TGTGCCAGCAGCAAACCCGGGACAGGGGTTTACACTGAAGCTTTCTTT
few	.	TRBV7-9	TRBJ2-7	CASIGMTYEQYF	TGTGCCAGCATCGGGATGACCTACGAGCAGTACTTC
once	TRBD2	TRBV7-2	TRBJ2-1	CACSLAGETYNEQFF	TGTGCCTGCAGCTTAGCGGGGGAAACCTACAATGAGCAGTTCTTC
many	.	TRBV20-1	TRBJ2-1	CSVDVLPYNEQFF	TGCAGTGTGGATGTCCTCCCCTACAATGAGCAGTTCTTC